These T cell receptor beta chains were read from a single sample in a study of beta chain features in type 1 diabetes. Data came from immunoSEQ multiplex PCR; TCRdb stores just in-frame clones and leaves some out. Of roughly 260,000 clones listed, about a fifth are singletons. The sample comprised naive CD4+ T cells from blood. These receptors were collected from a woman between 35 and 50 years old with type 1 diabetes. CDR3s include the opening cysteine and the closing phenylalanine or tryptophan. The D gene is left open where the match is weak. Clone size, where shown, is once, few, many, or a class for clones that have expanded.

d_call	v_call	clone_size	j_call	cdr3_aa	cdr3_nt
-	TRBV9	-	TRBJ1-1	CASSVALNTEAFF	TGTGCCAGCAGCGTAGCCTTGAACACTGAAGCTTTCTTT
TRBD2	TRBV5-1	-	TRBJ2-1	CASSLVSTSGRENEQFF	TGCGCCAGCAGCTTGGTCTCGACTAGCGGGAGAGAAAATGAGCAGTTCTTC
-	TRBV19	-	TRBJ2-7	CASSIASSEGYEQYF	TGTGCCAGTAGTATAGCTAGCTCGGAGGGCTACGAGCAGTACTTC
TRBD1	TRBV15	few	TRBJ1-5	CATSRSGQAGNQPQHF	TGTGCCACCAGCAGGTCGGGACAGGCGGGGAATCAGCCCCAGCATTTT
TRBD2	TRBV9	-	TRBJ2-3	CASSHQRGRPDTQYF	TGTGCCAGCAGCCACCAGCGGGGGAGGCCAGATACGCAGTATTTT
-	TRBV9	-	TRBJ2-5	CASSGSGWPRIQETQYF	TGTGCCAGCAGCGGGAGTGGATGGCCGCGGATACAAGAGACCCAGTACTTC
TRBD1	TRBV28	few	TRBJ2-1	CASSLVQGSFDEQFF	TGTGCCAGCAGTTTAGTACAGGGGTCTTTCGATGAGCAGTTCTTC
-	TRBV30	few	TRBJ2-4	CAYRESGNIQYF	TGTGCCTACCGGGAGTCGGGAAACATTCAGTACTTC
-	TRBV28	few	TRBJ2-1	CASSSAAGSYNEQFF	TGTGCCAGCAGTTCGGCGGCGGGCTCCTACAATGAGCAGTTCTTC
TRBD1	TRBV10-3	-	TRBJ1-5	CAIRPDRAGQPQHF	TGTGCCATCAGACCGGACAGGGCGGGTCAGCCCCAGCATTTT
-	TRBV7-9	-	TRBJ2-7	CASSITGEQYF	TGTGCCAGCAGCATAACGGGGGAGCAGTACTTC
-	TRBV5-1	-	TRBJ2-1	CASSSLQGNDNEQFF	TGCGCCAGCAGCTCGTTACAGGGTAACGACAATGAGCAGTTCTTC
-	TRBV7-2	-	TRBJ1-2	CASSLVEGKGYTF	TGTGCCAGCAGCTTAGTGGAGGGGAAGGGCTACACCTTC
-	TRBV7-9	-	TRBJ2-1	CASSLIQGNEQFF	TGTGCCAGCAGCTTAATTCAGGGTAATGAGCAGTTCTTC
-	TRBV4-2	-	TRBJ2-4	CASSQLMDSGAKNIQYF	TGTGCCAGCAGCCAGCTGATGGACAGTGGAGCCAAAAACATTCAGTACTTC
TRBD1	TRBV4-2	-	TRBJ1-1	CASSRDRATEAFF	TGTGCCAGCAGCCGGGACAGGGCCACTGAAGCTTTCTTT
-	TRBV27	-	TRBJ1-5	CASSPGTPLGPQHF	TGTGCCAGCAGTCCCGGGACTCCGCTCGGGCCCCAGCATTTT
TRBD1	TRBV5-4	-	TRBJ2-5	CASSLAGLTGGETQYF	TGTGCCAGCAGCTTGGCCGGCCTAACAGGGGGAGAGACCCAGTACTTC
-	TRBV5-1	few	TRBJ2-5	CASIPDILYQETQYF	TGCGCCAGCATCCCGGACATCTTGTACCAAGAGACCCAGTACTTC
-	TRBV19	few	TRBJ2-1	CASSILLAGEQFF	TGTGCCAGTAGTATCCTTCTGGCCGGGGAGCAGTTCTTC
-	TRBV7-9	few	TRBJ2-7	CASSLRGDISYEQYF	TGTGCCAGCAGCTTGAGAGGGGACATCTCCTACGAGCAGTACTTC
TRBD2	TRBV7-2	-	TRBJ2-1	CASSAGTSAFNEQFF	TGTGCCAGCAGCGCCGGGACTAGCGCCTTCAATGAGCAGTTCTTC
-	TRBV2	-	TRBJ1-5	CASRQDSNQPQHF	TGTGCCAGCCGCCAGGATAGCAATCAGCCCCAGCATTTT
TRBD1	TRBV19	few	TRBJ2-7	CASSPRQGLYEQYF	TGTGCCAGTAGTCCACGACAGGGGCTCTACGAGCAGTACTTC
-	TRBV6-5	-	TRBJ1-2	CASSSDDRAYGYTF	TGTGCCAGCAGTTCCGACGACAGAGCCTATGGCTACACCTTC
-	TRBV7-2	-	TRBJ1-2	CASSLITTYGYTF	TGTGCCAGCAGCTTAATCACCACTTATGGCTACACCTTC
-	TRBV5-4	-	TRBJ2-7	CASSWDTLVVEQYF	TGTGCCAGCAGCTGGGACACTTTGGTGGTCGAGCAGTACTTC
TRBD2	TRBV28	-	TRBJ2-1	CASSRSGGPIEQFF	TGTGCCAGCAGTCGCTCGGGAGGGCCCATTGAGCAGTTCTTC
TRBD1	TRBV4-1	-	TRBJ2-5	CASSLRQGGFETQYF	TGCGCCAGCAGCCTGCGACAGGGGGGGTTCGAGACCCAGTACTTC
-	TRBV11-2	few	TRBJ2-4	CASSLVMEPGNIQYF	TGTGCCAGCAGCTTAGTGATGGAACCGGGGAACATTCAGTACTTC
-	TRBV5-1	few	TRBJ1-5	CASSLDAGGSQPQHF	TGCGCCAGCAGCTTGGATGCGGGGGGTAGTCAGCCCCAGCATTTT
-	TRBV9	few	TRBJ1-4	CASSVSRGGEKLFF	TGTGCCAGCAGCGTATCAAGGGGTGGTGAAAAACTGTTTTTT
TRBD1	TRBV4-1	-	TRBJ1-2	CASSQEGTGLYGYTF	TGCGCCAGCAGCCAAGAAGGGACAGGGCTCTATGGCTACACCTTC
-	TRBV27	few	TRBJ2-1	CASSLSFSRTPYNEQFF	TGTGCCAGCAGTTTATCGTTTTCTCGGACACCCTACAATGAGCAGTTCTTC
-	TRBV7-9	few	TRBJ1-5	CASSLSTGHQPQHF	TGTGCCAGCAGCTTATCGACAGGTCATCAGCCCCAGCATTTT
-	TRBV19	few	TRBJ1-2	CASSLGQRQRNGYTF	TGTGCCAGTAGCCTTGGACAGCGACAACGTAATGGCTACACCTTC
-	TRBV9	-	TRBJ2-1	CASSVEKGKGEQFF	TGTGCCAGCAGCGTAGAAAAGGGGAAGGGTGAGCAGTTCTTC
-	TRBV5-1	few	TRBJ1-1	CASSLRRGPNTEAFF	TGCGCCAGCAGCTTGAGAAGGGGCCCGAACACTGAAGCTTTCTTT
TRBD1	TRBV7-9	-	TRBJ1-5	CASSSGRGSQPQHF	TGTGCCAGCAGTTCAGGCAGGGGGAGCCAGCCCCAGCATTTT
-	TRBV11-1	-	TRBJ2-1	CASSLAAKTAHSYNEQFF	TGTGCCAGCAGCCTCGCAGCTAAGACAGCTCACTCCTACAATGAGCAGTTCTTC
-	TRBV4-3	-	TRBJ2-3	CASSQDYLVSSTDTQYF	TGCGCCAGCAGCCAAGATTATCTCGTTTCTAGCACAGATACGCAGTATTTT
-	TRBV5-1	-	TRBJ2-2	CASSTGTSGSGELFF	TGCGCCAGCAGCACCGGAACCTCAGGTTCCGGGGAGCTGTTTTTT
-	TRBV29-1	few	TRBJ2-1	CSVDITTSSHEQFF	TGCAGCGTCGATATAACGACTAGTTCCCATGAGCAGTTCTTC
TRBD1	TRBV2	-	TRBJ1-2	CASRTGAYGYTF	TGTGCCAGCAGGACAGGGGCCTATGGCTACACCTTC
-	TRBV6-5	few	TRBJ1-1	CASSYNRAGGTEAFF	TGTGCCAGCAGTTACAATAGGGCGGGGGGCACTGAAGCTTTCTTT
TRBD2	TRBV7-3	few	TRBJ2-1	CASSQRLAASVNEQFF	TGTGCCAGCAGCCAAAGACTAGCGGCCAGCGTCAATGAGCAGTTCTTC
-	TRBV5-4	-	TRBJ1-2	CASSLTREYGYTF	TGTGCCAGCAGCCTGACTAGGGAATATGGCTACACCTTC
-	TRBV5-1	-	TRBJ2-3	CASSLGVYSTDTQYF	TGCGCCAGCAGCTTGGGAGTCTATAGCACAGATACGCAGTATTTT
-	TRBV6-6	-	TRBJ1-1	CASSSQLMNTEAFF	TGTGCCAGCAGTTCACAGCTCATGAACACTGAAGCTTTCTTT
-	TRBV4-2	few	TRBJ1-2	CASSLLEGTSDGYTF	TGTGCCAGCAGCCTGCTTGAGGGGACATCTGATGGCTACACCTTC
-	TRBV5-4	-	TRBJ1-1	CASSLQGKNTEAFF	TGTGCCAGCAGCTTGCAGGGTAAAAACACTGAAGCTTTCTTT
-	TRBV6-5	-	TRBJ1-2	CASSPARGGGYTF	TGTGCCAGCAGCCCAGCCCGGGGTGGTGGCTACACCTTC
TRBD2	TRBV27	-	TRBJ2-1	CASSFRGLPRNEQFF	TGTGCCAGCAGTTTTAGGGGACTACCCCGTAATGAGCAGTTCTTC
TRBD1	TRBV29-1	few	TRBJ1-2	CSVDRGQVANYGYTF	TGCAGCGTTGACCGTGGACAGGTGGCTAACTATGGCTACACCTTC
-	TRBV4-3	few	TRBJ1-2	CASSQEADRGYGYTF	TGCGCCAGCAGCCAAGAGGCAGACCGGGGCTATGGCTACACCTTC
-	TRBV7-9	few	TRBJ2-1	CASSLGGEDEQFF	TGTGCCAGCAGCTTAGGCGGGGAGGATGAGCAGTTCTTC
-	TRBV6-5	-	TRBJ1-2	CASSYSRQDYGYTF	TGTGCCAGCAGTTACTCCAGGCAAGACTATGGCTACACCTTC